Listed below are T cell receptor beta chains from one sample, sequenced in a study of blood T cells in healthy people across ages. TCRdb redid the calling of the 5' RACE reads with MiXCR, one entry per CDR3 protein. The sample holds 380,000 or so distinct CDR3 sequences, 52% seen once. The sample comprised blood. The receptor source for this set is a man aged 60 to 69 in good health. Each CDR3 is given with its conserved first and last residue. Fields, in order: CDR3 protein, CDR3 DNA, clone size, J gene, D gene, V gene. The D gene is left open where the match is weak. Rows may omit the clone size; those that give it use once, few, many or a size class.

cdr3_aa: CASRTDRDEFDNEQYF
cdr3_nt: TGTGCCAGCAGAACCGACAGGGACGAATTCGACAATGAGCAGTACTTC
clone_size: .
j_call: TRBJ2-5
d_call: TRBD1
v_call: TRBV6-1

cdr3_aa: CSAPGGTGENYGYTF
cdr3_nt: TGCAGTGCTCCTGGGGGGACAGGGGAGAACTATGGCTACACCTTC
clone_size: .
j_call: TRBJ1-2
d_call: TRBD1
v_call: TRBV20-1

cdr3_aa: CASSRGGEAYEQYF
cdr3_nt: TGTGCCAGCAGCCGCGGGGGAGAAGCCTACGAGCAGTACTTC
clone_size: few
j_call: TRBJ2-7
d_call: TRBD2
v_call: TRBV7-2

cdr3_aa: CASRTGAAPSYEQYF
cdr3_nt: TGTGCCAGCCGAACGGGGGCGGCGCCGTCCTACGAGCAGTACTTC
clone_size: .
j_call: TRBJ2-7
d_call: .
v_call: TRBV7-9

cdr3_aa: CASSQNGYRETQYF
cdr3_nt: TGTGCCAGCAGTCAAAATGGCTATCGAGAGACCCAGTACTTC
clone_size: few
j_call: TRBJ2-5
d_call: .
v_call: TRBV6-6

cdr3_aa: CSARRIGQGAGIQYF
cdr3_nt: TGCAGTGCTAGGCGAATCGGACAGGGGGCGGGCATTCAGTACTTC
clone_size: once
j_call: TRBJ2-4
d_call: TRBD1
v_call: TRBV20-1

cdr3_aa: CAISGGGLAATDYNEQFF
cdr3_nt: TGTGCCATCAGTGGGGGGGGACTAGCGGCTACGGACTACAATGAGCAGTTCTTC
clone_size: many
j_call: TRBJ2-1
d_call: TRBD2
v_call: TRBV10-3

cdr3_aa: CASRQGLAGDETQYF
cdr3_nt: TGTGCCAGCAGACAGGGACTAGCGGGCGATGAGACCCAGTACTTC
clone_size: few
j_call: TRBJ2-5
d_call: TRBD2
v_call: TRBV7-2

cdr3_aa: CASSLAVAAGGINEQFF
cdr3_nt: TGTGCCAGCAGCTTAGCGGTAGCGGCGGGAGGGATAAATGAGCAGTTCTTC
clone_size: few
j_call: TRBJ2-1
d_call: TRBD2
v_call: TRBV7-2

cdr3_aa: CASSNRAVSTDTQYF
cdr3_nt: TGTGCCAGCAGCAACCGGGCGGTTAGCACAGATACGCAGTATTTT
clone_size: .
j_call: TRBJ2-3
d_call: .
v_call: TRBV9

cdr3_aa: CASSPDTFLYF
cdr3_nt: TGTGCCAGCAGCCCGGACACCTTTCTGTACTTC
clone_size: .
j_call: TRBJ2-4
d_call: .
v_call: TRBV7-2

cdr3_aa: CASVTRDYGEQFF
cdr3_nt: TGTGCCAGCGTAACTAGGGACTACGGTGAGCAGTTCTTC
clone_size: .
j_call: TRBJ2-1
d_call: TRBD2
v_call: TRBV28

cdr3_aa: CASGLITGQDYNEQFF
cdr3_nt: TGTGCTAGTGGTTTGATAACGGGGCAGGATTACAATGAGCAGTTCTTC
clone_size: .
j_call: TRBJ2-1
d_call: .
v_call: TRBV12-5

cdr3_aa: CASSPPVQRDTEAFF
cdr3_nt: TGTGCCAGCTCACCACCGGTCCAGAGGGACACTGAAGCTTTCTTT
clone_size: .
j_call: TRBJ1-1
d_call: .
v_call: TRBV18

cdr3_aa: CASSLDIQDTQYF
cdr3_nt: TGTGCCAGCAGCTTAGACATACAAGATACGCAGTATTTT
clone_size: many
j_call: TRBJ2-3
d_call: .
v_call: TRBV11-3